This is a list of T cell receptor beta chains from one sample in a study of blood T cells in healthy people across ages. TCRdb called the 5' RACE reads again in MiXCR, with one record for every CDR3 protein. The sample shows some 1.8 million distinct CDR3 sequences, around 40% of them seen only once. Material: blood. Receptors were obtained from a human donor in good health. CDR3s include the opening cysteine and the closing phenylalanine or tryptophan. A D gene is named only where the DNA matches it firmly. Clone size is shown for a subset of rows, as once, few, many or a class of expanded clone.

D	V	J	size	CDR3	DNA
.	TRBV13	TRBJ2-3	.	CASSLGVITDTQYF	TGTGCCAGCAGCTTAGGGGTTATCACAGATACGCAGTATTTT
.	TRBV28	TRBJ2-2	.	CASKTLGLGGTGELFF	TGTGCCAGCAAAACGTTGGGATTAGGGGGCACCGGGGAGCTGTTTTTT
.	TRBV6-1	TRBJ2-7	.	CASRSDDYEQYF	TGTGCCAGCAGATCGGACGACTACGAGCAGTACTTC
TRBD2	TRBV6-6	TRBJ2-1	few	CASLSSGYNEQFF	TGTGCCAGCCTTTCTAGCGGGTACAATGAGCAGTTCTTC
.	TRBV21-1	TRBJ2-1	.	CASSKVKGVYNEQFF	TGTGCCAGCAGCAAAGTCAAGGGTGTCTACAATGAGCAGTTCTTC
TRBD1	TRBV27	TRBJ1-2	many	CASSPQGVNYGYTF	TGTGCCAGCAGCCCCCAGGGGGTGAACTATGGCTACACCTTC
TRBD2	TRBV12-3/TRBV12-4	TRBJ2-1	once	CASRLSGTTYNEQFF	TGTGCCAGCAGGCTGTCCGGGACTACCTACAATGAGCAGTTCTTC
.	TRBV15	TRBJ1-2	.	CATSQRTSQGNYGYTF	TGTGCCACCAGCCAAAGAACCAGCCAGGGAAACTATGGCTACACCTTC
.	TRBV7-3	TRBJ1-1	once	CASSLTGTRNTEAFF	TGTGCCAGCAGCTTAACCGGGACAAGGAACACTGAAGCTTTCTTT
TRBD1	TRBV6-2/TRBV6-3	TRBJ2-1	once	CASSYLNRGSNEQFF	TGTGCCAGCAGTTACCTCAACAGGGGCAGCAATGAGCAGTTCTTC
TRBD1	TRBV12-3/TRBV12-4	TRBJ1-1	few	CASSLRTGGLNTEAFF	TGTGCCAGCAGTTTGAGGACAGGGGGCTTGAACACTGAAGCTTTCTTT
.	TRBV6-6	TRBJ1-2	.	CASSQIYSGYGYTF	TGTGCCAGCAGCCAAATTTACAGCGGTTATGGCTACACCTTC
.	TRBV7-2	TRBJ2-1	.	CASSLRRSNNEQFF	TGTGCCAGCAGCTTAAGACGGAGTAATAATGAGCAGTTCTTC
.	TRBV7-2	TRBJ1-4	.	CASSFDRLGEKLFF	TGTGCCAGCAGCTTCGACAGGTTGGGGGAGAAACTGTTTTTT
.	TRBV20-1	TRBJ1-5	.	CSASSGYSNQPQHF	TGCAGTGCTAGTTCGGGTTATAGCAATCAGCCCCAGCATTTT
.	TRBV6-2/TRBV6-3	TRBJ2-5	.	CASSLLTAGEQYF	TGTGCCAGCAGTTTATTGACAGCAGGAGAGCAGTACTTC
TRBD2	TRBV6-2/TRBV6-3	TRBJ2-1	.	CASSYRTSEQFF	TGTGCCAGCAGTTACCGGACTAGCGAGCAGTTCTTC
.	TRBV7-3	TRBJ1-1	many	CASSLNKNTEAFF	TGTGCCAGCAGCTTAAACAAGAACACTGAAGCTTTCTTT
TRBD1	TRBV2	TRBJ2-7	.	CASSGLTGAYEQYF	TGTGCCAGCAGTGGGCTGACAGGGGCCTACGAGCAGTACTTC
.	TRBV6-5	TRBJ1-1	few	CASSYGPSGLAFF	TGTGCCAGCAGTTACGGGCCCTCCGGTTTGGCTTTCTTT
.	TRBV7-2	TRBJ1-5	.	CASSLDPGRNQPQHF	TGTGCCAGCAGCTTAGACCCGGGTCGCAATCAGCCCCAGCATTTT
.	TRBV4-3	TRBJ2-6	.	CASSLENIGANVLTF	TGCGCCAGCAGCCTTGAAAATATTGGGGCCAACGTCCTGACTTTC
.	TRBV7-8	TRBJ2-1	few	CASSLEGISGNEQFF	TGTGCCAGCAGCTTAGAGGGGATTTCAGGGAATGAGCAGTTCTTC
TRBD1	TRBV6-1	TRBJ1-1	.	CASSVDRSPAEAFF	TGTGCCAGCAGTGTGGACAGGAGTCCCGCTGAAGCTTTCTTT
.	TRBV7-9	TRBJ2-1	.	CASSLDRGLKFF	TGTGCCAGCAGCTTAGACCGGGGGCTTAAGTTCTTC
.	TRBV4-3	TRBJ2-7	.	CASSQDWEDIRYEQYF	TGCGCCAGCAGCCAAGATTGGGAGGACATTCGCTACGAGCAGTACTTC
TRBD2	TRBV20-1	TRBJ2-3	.	CSAQQTASGVTDTQYF	TGCAGTGCTCAGCAGACGGCTAGCGGGGTCACAGATACGCAGTATTTT
.	TRBV5-1	TRBJ2-7	few	CASSVDSRSSYEQYF	TGCGCCAGCAGCGTGGACTCAAGGAGCTCCTACGAGCAGTACTTC
.	TRBV7-3	TRBJ2-3	.	CASSLLVSGDGTQYF	TGTGCCAGCAGCTTATTAGTCTCGGGGGATGGTACGCAGTATTTT
.	TRBV20-1	TRBJ2-5	few	CSASSGSQETQYF	TGCAGTGCTAGCTCAGGTTCACAAGAGACCCAGTACTTC
.	TRBV5-1	TRBJ2-5	once	CASSLVWAGETQYF	TGCGCCAGCAGCTTGGTCTGGGCGGGAGAGACCCAGTACTTC
.	TRBV5-5	TRBJ2-3	.	CASSFEGDTDTQYF	TGTGCCAGCAGCTTTGAGGGAGACACAGATACGCAGTATTTT
.	TRBV2	TRBJ2-3	.	CASSEGDADTQYF	TGTGCCAGCAGTGAGGGAGATGCCGATACGCAGTATTTT
TRBD2	TRBV2	TRBJ2-1	few	CASRAGTSGNNEQFF	TGTGCCAGCAGAGCCGGGACTAGCGGCAACAATGAGCAGTTCTTC
.	TRBV4-3	TRBJ2-3	few	CASSQVRIDTQYF	TGCGCCAGCAGCCAAGTTAGGATCGATACGCAGTATTTT
.	TRBV25-1	TRBJ2-1	few	CASTDRNNNEQFF	TGTGCCAGCACCGACAGAAACAACAATGAGCAGTTCTTC
TRBD2	TRBV5-1	TRBJ2-1	.	CASSLRTSGEDEQFF	TGCGCCAGCAGCCTTCGGACTAGCGGGGAGGATGAGCAGTTCTTC
TRBD2	TRBV7-2	TRBJ2-5	.	CASSQLAGKETQYF	TGTGCCAGCAGTCAACTAGCGGGGAAAGAGACCCAGTACTTC
.	TRBV7-9	TRBJ1-6	.	CASSLSMINSPLHF	TGTGCCAGCAGCTTAAGTATGATTAATTCACCCCTCCACTTT
.	TRBV20-1	TRBJ2-1	.	CSALDGIDEQFF	TGCAGTGCCCTTGATGGTATCGATGAGCAGTTCTTC
TRBD1	TRBV7-2	TRBJ1-2	.	CASSLEGRGPYGCTF	TGTGCCAGCAGCTTAGAGGGCAGGGGGCCGTATGGCTGCACCTTC
.	TRBV20-1	TRBJ2-3	few	CSARDQRPTDTQYF	TGCAGTGCTAGAGATCAGAGGCCCACAGATACGCAGTATTTT
.	TRBV24-1	TRBJ2-1	few	CATSDPTGTVSYNEQFF	TGTGCCACCAGTGACCCAACCGGGACGGTCTCCTACAATGAGCAGTTCTTC
.	TRBV5-1	TRBJ2-5	once	CASSSSGRNRETQYF	TGCGCCAGCAGCTCATCGGGTCGCAATCGGGAGACCCAGTACTTC
.	TRBV5-4	TRBJ2-2	.	CASSPRGKSGELFF	TGTGCCAGCAGCCCTCGGGGGAAAAGCGGGGAGCTGTTTTTT
.	TRBV24-1	TRBJ1-2	many	CATSDFDENGYTF	TGTGCCACCAGTGATTTTGACGAGAATGGCTACACCTTC
.	TRBV6-5	TRBJ1-5	.	CASSSAGANQPQHF	TGTGCCAGCAGTTCGGCAGGGGCTAATCAGCCCCAGCATTTT
TRBD2	TRBV10-3	TRBJ2-5	many	CAISETSGGETQYF	TGTGCCATCAGTGAGACTAGCGGAGGAGAGACCCAGTACTTC
.	TRBV7-3	TRBJ2-3	many	CASSSGLFADTQYF	TGTGCCAGCAGCTCCGGACTATTCGCAGATACGCAGTATTTT
.	TRBV12-3/TRBV12-4	TRBJ2-1	.	CASSWMSSYNEQVF	TGTGCCAGCAGTTGGATGTCGAGTTACAATGAGCAGGTCTTC
.	TRBV12-3/TRBV12-4	TRBJ1-2	.	CASSFGGGADGYTF	TGTGCCAGCAGTTTCGGAGGGGGTGCGGATGGCTACACCTTC
.	TRBV6-2/TRBV6-3	TRBJ1-5	few	CASSQDRQPQHF	TGTGCCAGCAGCCAGGACAGACAGCCCCAGCATTTT
TRBD1	TRBV4-1	TRBJ2-2	.	CASSHGQEYTGELFF	TGCGCCAGCAGCCACGGACAGGAATACACCGGGGAGCTGTTTTTT